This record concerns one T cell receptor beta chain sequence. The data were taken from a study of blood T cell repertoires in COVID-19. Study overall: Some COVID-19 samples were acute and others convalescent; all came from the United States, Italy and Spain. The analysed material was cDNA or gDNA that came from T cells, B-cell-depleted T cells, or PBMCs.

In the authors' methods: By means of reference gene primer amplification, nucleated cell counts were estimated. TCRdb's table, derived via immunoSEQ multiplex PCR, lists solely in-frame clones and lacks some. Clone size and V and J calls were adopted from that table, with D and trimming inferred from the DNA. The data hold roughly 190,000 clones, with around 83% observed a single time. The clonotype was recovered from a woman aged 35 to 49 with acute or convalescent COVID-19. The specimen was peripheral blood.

CDR3 sequence: CASRSAGTYYGYTF. CDR3 coding DNA: TGTGCCAGCAGATCAGCCGGGACTTACTATGGCTACACCTTC. The J gene is TRBJ1-2, the V gene TRBV27, with TRBD1 as a possible D gene (5 bases). CDR1 and CDR2 from the germline V gene are MNHEY and SMNVEV (reference sequence). Trimming pared 6 bases from V and 3 bases from J, leaving 14 bases between. The CDR3 sequence is 14 residues long.